A selection of T cell receptor beta chains follows, all from one sample in a study of blood T cell repertoires in COVID-19. TCRdb keeps only in-frame clones here, not all; method: immunoSEQ multiplex PCR. Counted here are roughly 110,000 clones, 85% occurring once; the ten biggest clones make up more than 10%. Sequencing was done on a sample of peripheral blood. These receptors came from a human donor in a cohort sampled during active COVID-19. Each CDR3 is given with its conserved first and last residue. A D gene is named only where the DNA matches it firmly. Only part of the rows carry a size: once, few, many, or a class if the clone is expanded.

J,V,D,size,DNA,CDR3
TRBJ1-5,TRBV5-6,.,.,TGTGCCAGCAGCGGAGGACAGTATAGCAATCAGCCCCAGCATTTT,CASSGGQYSNQPQHF
TRBJ2-7,TRBV5-1,.,.,TGCGCCAGCAGCTTGGAGTCTAGGCAGGGTCGTGACGAGCAGTACTTC,CASSLESRQGRDEQYF
TRBJ1-2,TRBV28,.,.,TGTGCCAGCAGTCAAGCACAGGGAGTCTATGGCTACACCTTC,CASSQAQGVYGYTF
TRBJ2-2,TRBV7-9,.,.,TGTGCCAGCAGCGAACGGGTCGACACCGGGGAGCTGTTTTTT,CASSERVDTGELFF
TRBJ2-3,TRBV4-3,.,few,TGCGCCAGCAGCCAAGAAAGCTTTGTTACAGATACGCAGTATTTT,CASSQESFVTDTQYF
TRBJ2-1,TRBV7-9,.,once,TGTGCCAGCAGCTTCATGAATGAGCAGTTCTTC,CASSFMNEQFF
TRBJ1-2,TRBV6-5,.,.,TGTGCCAGCAGTTACTTGGGGAGTCGGACTTATGGCTACACCTTC,CASSYLGSRTYGYTF
TRBJ2-3,TRBV11-2,TRBD2,.,TGTGCCAGCAGCTTACGCGGGGGGCCGGATACGCAGTATTTT,CASSLRGGPDTQYF
TRBJ1-1,TRBV9,.,.,TGTGCCAGCAGCCCCCCTGTCGGGTCAGTGAACACTGAAGCTTTCTTT,CASSPPVGSVNTEAFF
TRBJ1-2,TRBV7-2,.,.,TGTGCCAGCAGCTTAAGGCCAGGGGACGTCTACTATGGCTACACCTTC,CASSLRPGDVYYGYTF
TRBJ1-1,TRBV10-3,TRBD1,.,TGTGCCATCAGTGAGTTCGCAGGGGGTCGGGGGACTGAAGCTTTCTTT,CAISEFAGGRGTEAFF
TRBJ2-5,TRBV9,TRBD2,.,TGTGCCAGCAGCGTTCCGAGCGGGGAGAAGCAGGAGACCCAGTACTTC,CASSVPSGEKQETQYF
TRBJ2-7,TRBV7-8,TRBD2,.,TGTGCCAGCAGCTTAGACCTAGCGGGGGCTTCCTACGAGCAGTACTTC,CASSLDLAGASYEQYF
TRBJ1-5,TRBV5-1,TRBD1,.,TGCGCCAGCAGCCCGACAGGGTTAAACAATCAGCCCCAGCATTTT,CASSPTGLNNQPQHF
TRBJ2-1,TRBV7-2,.,.,TGTGCCAGCAGCTTAGAGAGGGCTCTTCGGGCGCATGAGCAGTTCTTC,CASSLERALRAHEQFF
TRBJ1-6,TRBV5-6,TRBD1,.,TGTGCCAGCAGCCCGGGACAGTATAATTCACCCCTCCACTTT,CASSPGQYNSPLHF
TRBJ2-5,TRBV11-2,TRBD1,.,TGTGCCAGCAGCCGGGGGACAGGCCTGGAGACCCAGTACTTC,CASSRGTGLETQYF
TRBJ2-7,TRBV6-6,TRBD1,.,TGTGCCAGCAGTTACACCACAGGGGGCACCGGCGAGCAGTACTTC,CASSYTTGGTGEQYF
TRBJ2-1,TRBV15,TRBD2,.,TGTGCCACCAGCAGAGATGGGACTAGCGGGGGGGCCGAGGAGTTCTTC,CATSRDGTSGGAEEFF
TRBJ1-3,TRBV9,.,.,TGTGCCAGCAGCAAACAGAGCTCTGGAAACACCATATATTTT,CASSKQSSGNTIYF
TRBJ2-7,TRBV4-1,.,few,TGCGCCAGCAGCCAAGAGCGGGTTGGATCCACCTACGAGCAGTACTTC,CASSQERVGSTYEQYF
TRBJ2-2,TRBV7-2,.,once,TGTGCCAGCAGCTTAGGTGCTAGCGCGGGCACCGGGGAGCTGTTTTTT,CASSLGASAGTGELFF
TRBJ1-1,TRBV29-1,.,.,TGCAGCGCCAAGAAAGGGGACACTGAAGCTTTCTTT,CSAKKGDTEAFF
TRBJ1-3,TRBV7-9,.,.,TGTGCCAGCACCTCGCCAGGGAAGTCTGGAAACACCATATATTTT,CASTSPGKSGNTIYF
TRBJ1-1,TRBV19,.,.,TGTGCCAGTAGTATCCGTTTTCAGGGGATTGAAGCTTTCTTT,CASSIRFQGIEAFF
TRBJ2-7,TRBV2,TRBD1,.,TGTGCCAGCAGTGGAGGGGGCGGTCACCAATACGAGCAGTACTTC,CASSGGGGHQYEQYF
TRBJ2-1,TRBV6-5,TRBD1,.,TGTGCCAGCGGGGGACAGACCATATCCTACAATGAGCAGTTCTTC,CASGGQTISYNEQFF
TRBJ2-1,TRBV11-2,.,.,TGTGCCAGCAGCTCCTTGGGAGCGCCCTTCTCCTACAATGAGCAGTTCTTC,CASSSLGAPFSYNEQFF
TRBJ2-7,TRBV6-5,TRBD1,many,TGTGCCAGCAGTCTGGACAGGTCCTACGAGCAGTACTTC,CASSLDRSYEQYF
TRBJ2-1,TRBV7-2,TRBD2,.,TGTGCCAGCAGCCCATTGGGGGGGGTCCACAATGAGCAGTTCTTC,CASSPLGGVHNEQFF
TRBJ1-1,TRBV7-2,.,.,TGTGCCAGCAGCAGCCGACGGGGAGGGAACACTGAAGCTTTCTTT,CASSSRRGGNTEAFF
TRBJ1-1,TRBV12-5,TRBD1,.,TGTGCTAGTGCCCCGAGAGGGACAGGGGATCTAGCTTTCTTT,CASAPRGTGDLAFF
TRBJ2-1,TRBV30,TRBD2,.,TGTGCCTGGAATCCGGGACTACTGTACAATGAGCAGTTCTTC,CAWNPGLLYNEQFF
TRBJ1-1,TRBV5-6,.,.,TGTGCCAGCAGCCCTACCGGGATATGGGACACTGAAGCTTTCTTT,CASSPTGIWDTEAFF
TRBJ2-3,TRBV3-1/TRBV3-2,.,once,TGTGCCAGCTCGCCCAGTCCGGACTGGGGAGATACGCAGTATTTT,CASSPSPDWGDTQYF
TRBJ1-1,TRBV30,.,.,TGTGCCTGGAGTTGGTCCTATGAAGCTTTCTTT,CAWSWSYEAFF
TRBJ1-5,TRBV4-3,.,once,TGCGCCAGCAGCCAAGGGGGAGGACAGCCCCAGCATTTT,CASSQGGGQPQHF
TRBJ1-1,TRBV28,.,.,TGTGCCAGCAGTTCCGGGGGGCAGGGACTGAACACTGAAGCTTTCTTT,CASSSGGQGLNTEAFF
TRBJ2-1,TRBV12-3/TRBV12-4,.,.,TGTGCCAGCAGCGACTTGTACAATGAGCAGTTCTTC,CASSDLYNEQFF
TRBJ1-1,TRBV7-3,.,.,TGTGCCAGCAGCTTCGACGAGGGGGATGAAGCTTTCTTT,CASSFDEGDEAFF
TRBJ1-2,TRBV19,.,.,TGTGCCAGTAGTATCCTCCAGGACAGTCTCTATGGCTACACCTTC,CASSILQDSLYGYTF
TRBJ2-7,TRBV5-1,TRBD2,.,TGCGCCAGCAGCAAAAAGACTAGCGGGGGGCGATCCGACTACGAGCAGTACTTC,CASSKKTSGGRSDYEQYF
TRBJ2-1,TRBV6-2/TRBV6-3,TRBD1,.,TGTGCCAGCAGCACCGGGACAGGGGGATCCAGCTCCTACAATGAGCAGTTCTTC,CASSTGTGGSSSYNEQFF
TRBJ2-7,TRBV12-3/TRBV12-4,.,.,TGTGCCAGCAGTTTCGGGATGAACTACGAGCAGTACTTC,CASSFGMNYEQYF
TRBJ2-1,TRBV2,TRBD1,.,TGTGCCAGCAGTGTTAACAGGGGGAGTAATGAGCAGTTCTTC,CASSVNRGSNEQFF
TRBJ1-5,TRBV3-1/TRBV3-2,TRBD1,once,TGTGCCAGCAGCCTAACCCTAGGGACAGGGGGCGATCAGCCCCAGCATTTT,CASSLTLGTGGDQPQHF
TRBJ2-2,TRBV30,.,.,TGTGCCTGGAGTGTGGGGGGGCAGGGCACCGGGGAGCTGTTTTTT,CAWSVGGQGTGELFF
TRBJ1-6,TRBV3-1/TRBV3-2,.,.,TGTGCCAGCAGAAAGTGGAGTAATTCACCCCTCCACTTT,CASRKWSNSPLHF